The source of this T cell receptor beta chain is a study of blood T cell repertoires in COVID-19 (dated by TCRdb to the early 2020s). Broadly, across the study: Collaborator samples came from the United States, Italy and Spain and covered acute and convalescent phases of COVID-19. The prospective study material was composed of cDNA or gDNA derived from T cells, B-cell-depleted T cells, or PBMCs. The dataset comprised deeply sampled blood TCRbeta repertoires from subjects exposed to, actively infected with, or recovered from COVID-19. A freely available public database, intended as a resource for researchers studying the immune response to SARS-CoV-2, is where the repertoires were released. The samples were drawn from two sources: the first 160 participants of the ongoing ImmuneRACE study, and 1,200 or so subjects contributed by 6 global collaborators. The sample metadata nearly always contained a de-identified subject ID, COVID-19 status, age in years and sex. Where available, HLA class I and class II types were taken from metadata supplied by the sample provider and were not determined by assay-based typing.

TCRbeta CDR3 regions were amplified from genomic DNA using the immunoSEQ Assay, a bias-controlled multiplex PCR. From the authors' description of their analysis: The number of nucleated cells in each sample was estimated by amplification of reference gene primers within the assay. To quantify the absolute abundance of each unique TCRbeta CDR3 rearrangement, sequence reads were collapsed and filtered. For each sample, productive Simpson clonality was calculated as the square root of Simpson's diversity index across productive rearrangements. TCRdb provides this immuneACCESS table in a form limited to in-frame rearrangements. Some clones are lacking; in checked studies, under half of them reflect an unresolved V gene, and why the rest are absent is not known. V, J and clone size are those of that table, while D and trimming were read from the DNA. This sample has 250,000 to 300,000 clones in its table, and about 86% of those were observed once. The ten largest clones take up approximately 4% of the sample.

V gives up 5 bases and J gives up 3 bases, and the segment between their germline ends measures 10 bases. Based on the germline V gene (reference sequence), the CDR1 and CDR2 sequences are WNHNN and SYGVQD. From its cysteine to its phenylalanine, the CDR3 spans 13 amino acids. Kept here is only the CDR3 DNA, which spans 39 bases and is read in frame from base 1. Paper-wide results and their limitations: The quantity of clinical and demographic metadata differed by source and by participant and was supplied without curation.

The collaborating institutions used their own protocols to collect whole blood in K2EDTA tubes. For TCRbeta analysis, collaborators shipped samples as frozen whole blood, isolated PBMCs, or DNA extracted from either of those sample types. With regard to this clone: What antigen it recognizes has not been identified. No qualities accompany the bases; no much larger clone lies one base away.

This receptor was taken from a man aged 18 to 30 with active or convalescent COVID-19. The source material was peripheral blood. The sequence links TRBV10-1 to TRBJ1-2; a tentative D match to TRBD1 spans 6 bases. The CDR3 amino acid sequence is: CASSPGGDYGYTF. The sequenced DNA is TGCGCCAGCAGTCCGGGGGGCGACTATGGCTACACCTTC.